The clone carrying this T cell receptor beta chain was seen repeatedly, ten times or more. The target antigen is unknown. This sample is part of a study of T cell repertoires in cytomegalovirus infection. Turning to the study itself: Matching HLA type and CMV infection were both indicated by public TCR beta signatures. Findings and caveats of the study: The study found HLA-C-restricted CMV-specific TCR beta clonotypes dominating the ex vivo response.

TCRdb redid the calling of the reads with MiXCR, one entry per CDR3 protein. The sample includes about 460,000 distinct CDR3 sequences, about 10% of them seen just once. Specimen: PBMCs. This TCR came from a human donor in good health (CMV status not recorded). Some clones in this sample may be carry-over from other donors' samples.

CDR3 coding DNA: TGTGCCAGCAGCTTAGAGGAGCCTTTTGAGCAGTTCTTC. This sequence encodes CASSLEEPFEQFF. The V and J genes are TRBV11-2 and TRBJ2-1; D unclear. Trimming stripped 0 bases from V and 9 bases from J, with 9 bases between. In germline, CDR1 is SGHAT, CDR2 FQNNGV. The CDR3 has 13 residues.